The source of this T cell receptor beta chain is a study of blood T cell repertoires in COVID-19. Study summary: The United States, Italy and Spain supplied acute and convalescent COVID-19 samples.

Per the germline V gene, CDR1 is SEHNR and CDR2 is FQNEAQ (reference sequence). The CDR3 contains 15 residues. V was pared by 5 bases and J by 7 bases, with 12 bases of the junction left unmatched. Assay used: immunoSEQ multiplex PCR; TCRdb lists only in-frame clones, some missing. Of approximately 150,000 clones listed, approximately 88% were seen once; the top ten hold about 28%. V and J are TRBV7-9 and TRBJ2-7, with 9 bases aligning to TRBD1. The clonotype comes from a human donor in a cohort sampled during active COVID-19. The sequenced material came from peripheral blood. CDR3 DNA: TGTGCCAGCAGCGCGAAACCGGGACAGGGCAGGGAGCAGTACTTC. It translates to CASSAKPGQGREQYF. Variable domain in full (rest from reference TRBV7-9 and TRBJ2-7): DTGVSQNPRHKITKRGQNVTFRCDPISEHNRLYWYRQTLGQGPEFLTYFQNEAQLEKSRLLSDRFSAERPKGSFSTLEIQRTEQGDSAMYLCASSAKPGQGREQYFGPGTRLTVT.